These T cell receptor beta chains were read from a single sample in a study of OX40 agonist ivuxolimab in advanced cancers. Repertoires were generated with immunoSEQ multiplex PCR, while TCRdb's copy carries only in-frame clones and drops some. The repertoire holds 60,000 to 70,000 clones, with nearly 90% as singletons. The sample in question was CD4+ or CD8+ T cells sorted from blood, obtained in a trial of the OX40 agonist ivuxolimab. The receptors here all came from an adult with an advanced solid tumor such as melanoma, head and neck, liver or kidney cancer. Both conserved end residues are part of each CDR3. D genes are given only for firm matches. Size is stated for part of the rows, as once, few or many counts, or as a class when the clone is expanded.

J: TRBJ2-5; V: TRBV28; size: .; D: .; DNA: TGTGCCAGCAGTTTGGGGTGGGAGACCCAGTACTTC; CDR3: CASSLGWETQYF
J: TRBJ2-5; V: TRBV11-3; size: .; D: .; DNA: TGTGCCAGCAGCTCCGGACTTCGTGGAACGGAGACCCAGTACTTC; CDR3: CASSSGLRGTETQYF
J: TRBJ1-6; V: TRBV30; size: .; D: .; DNA: TGTGCCTGGAGGGGCAGTTATAATTCACCCCTCCACTTT; CDR3: CAWRGSYNSPLHF
J: TRBJ1-5; V: TRBV5-1; size: .; D: .; DNA: TGCGCCAGCAGCTTGGTGGGGGCGAGCAATCAGCCCCAGCATTTT; CDR3: CASSLVGASNQPQHF
J: TRBJ2-2; V: TRBV11-3; size: .; D: .; DNA: TGTGCCAGCAGCACCGGGAGTAACACCGGGGAGCTGTTTTTT; CDR3: CASSTGSNTGELFF
J: TRBJ2-7; V: TRBV7-3; size: .; D: .; DNA: TGTGCCAGCAGCGAATCCGGTTCCTACGAGCAGTACTTC; CDR3: CASSESGSYEQYF
J: TRBJ1-1; V: TRBV7-9; size: .; D: .; DNA: TGTGCCAGCAGCTTAGGGACAAACACTGAAGCTTTCTTT; CDR3: CASSLGTNTEAFF
J: TRBJ1-1; V: TRBV11-2; size: .; D: .; DNA: TGTGCCACCGGGCGGGGGGTGGCTGAAGCTTTCTTT; CDR3: CATGRGVAEAFF
J: TRBJ2-1; V: TRBV9; size: .; D: TRBD2; DNA: TGTGCCAGCAGCCCCCTGGACGGGGGGGCCTACAATGAGCAGTTCTTC; CDR3: CASSPLDGGAYNEQFF
J: TRBJ1-5; V: TRBV30; size: .; D: .; DNA: TGTGCCTGGAGCCAGGGAGGGAATCAGCCCCAGCATTTT; CDR3: CAWSQGGNQPQHF
J: TRBJ1-1; V: TRBV6-5; size: .; D: .; DNA: TGTGCCAGCAGTTACTCGACCGGGAGAAAGAACACTGAAGCTTTCTTT; CDR3: CASSYSTGRKNTEAFF
J: TRBJ2-1; V: TRBV2; size: .; D: TRBD1; DNA: TGTGCCGGGCGACAGGGGACCAATGAGCAGTTCTTC; CDR3: CAGRQGTNEQFF
J: TRBJ2-3; V: TRBV10-1; size: once; D: .; DNA: TGCGCCAGCAGTGTTGGACAGTCTACGACAGATACGCAGTATTTT; CDR3: CASSVGQSTTDTQYF
J: TRBJ2-1; V: TRBV7-2; size: .; D: .; DNA: TGTGCCAGCAGTCAAACCGGGAGCTCCTACAATGAGCAGTTCTTC; CDR3: CASSQTGSSYNEQFF
J: TRBJ2-7; V: TRBV4-3; size: .; D: TRBD1; DNA: TGCGCCAGCAGCCAAGGGTCCGGGACAGGGGGCTACGAGCAGTACTTC; CDR3: CASSQGSGTGGYEQYF
J: TRBJ2-2; V: TRBV7-7; size: .; D: TRBD1; DNA: TGTGCCAGCAGCCAGGACAGGGCGACCGGGGAGCTGTTTTTT; CDR3: CASSQDRATGELFF
J: TRBJ1-6; V: TRBV29-1; size: .; D: TRBD1; DNA: TGCAGCGTCGGGACAGGGGCAAATTCACCCCTCCACTTT; CDR3: CSVGTGANSPLHF
J: TRBJ2-1; V: TRBV9; size: .; D: TRBD1; DNA: TGTGCCAGCAGCGCCCCGACCGGGACAGGGTTCAATGAGCAGTTCTTC; CDR3: CASSAPTGTGFNEQFF
J: TRBJ2-5; V: TRBV7-8; size: few; D: .; DNA: TGTGCCAGCAGCCGCGGGACAGCCCAACAAGAGACCCAGTACTTC; CDR3: CASSRGTAQQETQYF
J: TRBJ2-7; V: TRBV5-4; size: .; D: .; DNA: TGTGCCAGCAGCCCCCTAGCCTCCCCAAGCGAGCAGTACTTC; CDR3: CASSPLASPSEQYF
J: TRBJ2-6; V: TRBV6-5; size: few; D: TRBD1; DNA: TGTGCCAGCGGATACAGGGGCTCTGGGGCCAACGTCCTGACTTTC; CDR3: CASGYRGSGANVLTF
J: TRBJ1-1; V: TRBV5-6; size: .; D: .; DNA: TGTGCCAGCAGTCCGTGGAACACTGAAGCTTTCTTT; CDR3: CASSPWNTEAFF
J: TRBJ2-1; V: TRBV5-1; size: .; D: .; DNA: TGCGCCAGCAGCCGACGGGAGGTAGCTCGAGGGGGAGACAATGAGCAGTTCTTC; CDR3: CASSRREVARGGDNEQFF
J: TRBJ2-1; V: TRBV6-1; size: .; D: TRBD2; DNA: TGTGCCAGCAGTTCTAGCGGGAGCACTTACAATGAGCAGTTCTTC; CDR3: CASSSSGSTYNEQFF
J: TRBJ2-3; V: TRBV5-1; size: .; D: .; DNA: TGCGCCAGCAGCTTGTTCGCGGGTAGCACAGATACGCAGTATTTT; CDR3: CASSLFAGSTDTQYF
J: TRBJ1-1; V: TRBV5-1; size: once; D: .; DNA: TGCGCCAGCAGCCCCGTTTTGGTGGATACTGAAGCTTTCTTT; CDR3: CASSPVLVDTEAFF
J: TRBJ2-7; V: TRBV6-1; size: .; D: .; DNA: TGTGCCAGCAGTATCTCCTACGAGCAGTACTTC; CDR3: CASSISYEQYF
J: TRBJ2-7; V: TRBV27; size: .; D: .; DNA: TGTGCCAGCAGTTTAGGCAGCCCAAAAACCTACGAGCAGTACTTC; CDR3: CASSLGSPKTYEQYF
J: TRBJ1-2; V: TRBV6-6; size: .; D: TRBD1; DNA: TGTGCCACCCGGGACAGCTCTAACTATGGCTACACCTTC; CDR3: CATRDSSNYGYTF
J: TRBJ1-1; V: TRBV18; size: .; D: .; DNA: TGTGCCAGCTCACCTCAACTAGGGACTGAAGCTTTCTTT; CDR3: CASSPQLGTEAFF
J: TRBJ1-5; V: TRBV10-3; size: .; D: .; DNA: TGTGCCATCAGTGAGTCTGGGGGCGGCAATCAGCCCCAGCATTTT; CDR3: CAISESGGGNQPQHF
J: TRBJ2-3; V: TRBV13; size: .; D: TRBD2; DNA: TGTGCCGGCAGCCCAAGCGGGGGGAGCACAGATACGCAGTATTTT; CDR3: CAGSPSGGSTDTQYF
J: TRBJ2-5; V: TRBV5-4; size: .; D: .; DNA: TGTGCCAGCAGCTTGTCTGAGACCCAGTACTTC; CDR3: CASSLSETQYF
J: TRBJ2-3; V: TRBV5-1; size: .; D: .; DNA: TGCGCCAGCCAGAGGGTTGCTAGCACAGATACGCAGTATTTT; CDR3: CASQRVASTDTQYF
J: TRBJ2-3; V: TRBV27; size: few; D: TRBD2; DNA: TGTGCCAGCAGTTTATCGCCTAGCGGGGTAGGGGCAGATACGCAGTATTTT; CDR3: CASSLSPSGVGADTQYF
J: TRBJ2-3; V: TRBV18; size: once; D: .; DNA: TGTGCCAGCTCACCACTGGCTGCCACAGATACGCAGTATTTT; CDR3: CASSPLAATDTQYF
J: TRBJ1-2; V: TRBV28; size: .; D: .; DNA: TGTGCCAGCAGTTTATTTGAAAACTATGGCTACACCTTC; CDR3: CASSLFENYGYTF
J: TRBJ1-2; V: TRBV5-4; size: .; D: .; DNA: TGTGCCAGCAGCGATGACAGCTATGGCTACACCTTC; CDR3: CASSDDSYGYTF
J: TRBJ2-7; V: TRBV5-4; size: .; D: .; DNA: TGTGCCAGCAGCTATTCCGGACACACCAGCGAGCAGTACTTC; CDR3: CASSYSGHTSEQYF
J: TRBJ2-2; V: TRBV11-2; size: .; D: TRBD1; DNA: TGTGCCAGCAGCTTAGTAGGACAGGGGCGCGGGGAGCTGTTTTTT; CDR3: CASSLVGQGRGELFF
J: TRBJ2-3; V: TRBV7-2; size: .; D: TRBD1; DNA: TGTGCCAGCAGCACCATGACAGGGGCGGTAGATACGCAGTATTTT; CDR3: CASSTMTGAVDTQYF
J: TRBJ1-3; V: TRBV9; size: .; D: .; DNA: TGTGCCAGCAGCGTAGACGTAAGGACTGGAAACACCATATATTTT; CDR3: CASSVDVRTGNTIYF
J: TRBJ2-7; V: TRBV5-6; size: .; D: TRBD1; DNA: TGTGCCAGCAGAACCGGGACAGGAGGTTTCGGGCAGTACTTC; CDR3: CASRTGTGGFGQYF
J: TRBJ1-2; V: TRBV27; size: .; D: .; DNA: TGTGCCAGCAGTCCACTCACAGGGTCTGACGGCTACACCTTC; CDR3: CASSPLTGSDGYTF
J: TRBJ2-5; V: TRBV30; size: .; D: .; DNA: TGTGCCTGGGATAGGGGTTCTGAGACCCAGTACTTC; CDR3: CAWDRGSETQYF
J: TRBJ2-3; V: TRBV10-2; size: .; D: .; DNA: TGCGCCAGCAGTGAGTCCTATAGCGGAGACACAGATACGCAGTATTTT; CDR3: CASSESYSGDTDTQYF
J: TRBJ2-7; V: TRBV5-1; size: .; D: .; DNA: TGCGCCAGCAGCTTGGCCCACGAGCAGTACTTC; CDR3: CASSLAHEQYF
J: TRBJ1-2; V: TRBV19; size: once; D: .; DNA: TGTGCCAGTAGTATCCGGACGGAGGGAGTGAGCTACACCTTC; CDR3: CASSIRTEGVSYTF
J: TRBJ2-3; V: TRBV7-7; size: .; D: .; DNA: TGTGCCAGCAGCCGCGAAGGGGGCACAGATACGCAGTATTTT; CDR3: CASSREGGTDTQYF
J: TRBJ2-7; V: TRBV6-5; size: .; D: .; DNA: TGTGCCAGCAGTTATACGGGGCAAACGGACGAGCAGTACTTC; CDR3: CASSYTGQTDEQYF
J: TRBJ1-1; V: TRBV11-2; size: .; D: .; DNA: TGTGCCAGCAGCTTCTTTGGGGACGGAGCTTTCTTT; CDR3: CASSFFGDGAFF
J: TRBJ1-5; V: TRBV18; size: few; D: .; DNA: TGTGCCAGCTCACCATCGGGTAAGCCCCAGCATTTT; CDR3: CASSPSGKPQHF
J: TRBJ1-1; V: TRBV27; size: .; D: TRBD1; DNA: TGTGCCAGCAGCAAATATAACCGGGACAGGGGGGACACTGAAGCTTTCTTT; CDR3: CASSKYNRDRGDTEAFF
J: TRBJ2-3; V: TRBV7-2; size: .; D: .; DNA: TGTGCCAGCAGCTTTAATAGGGGATCGGGTGTAGCGCAGTATTTT; CDR3: CASSFNRGSGVAQYF
J: TRBJ1-1; V: TRBV7-9; size: .; D: TRBD1; DNA: TGTGCCAGCATAGGGACAGGGGGGACTGAAGCTTTCTTT; CDR3: CASIGTGGTEAFF
J: TRBJ2-7; V: TRBV27; size: .; D: TRBD1; DNA: TGTGCCAGCCGGAGACAGGGTGGCGACGAGCGGTACTTC; CDR3: CASRRQGGDERYF
J: TRBJ1-4; V: TRBV6-6; size: once; D: .; DNA: TGTGCCAGCGCCCGGACAGCGGGGGAAAAACTGTTTTTT; CDR3: CASARTAGEKLFF